This entry features one TCR beta chain sequence. Its antigen is currently not known. Base qualities were left out, and no much larger clone turns up one base away. Participants in the prospective study were aged roughly 18 to 95 years, lived in 20 to 30 United States geographic areas, and enrolled through a virtual design. Cohort assignment in the prospective study relied on participant-reported clinical history from a screening survey and a study questionnaire. ImmuneRACE Cohort 3 recovered participants were defined by two consecutive negative NP/OP PCR tests, healthcare professional clearance, or symptom resolution. In the prospective study, mobile phlebotomists collected whole blood, serum and a nasopharyngeal or oropharyngeal swab from each participant. Over a roughly 2-month period, participants in the prospective study had the option of providing additional blood draws and questionnaires. Before DNA extraction, prospective study blood samples were shipped either frozen or at room temperature.

The CDR3 numbers 13 residues from cysteine through phenylalanine. The DNA shown is the 39-base CDR3, in frame from base 1. Relative to germline, V is missing 1 base and J is missing 14 bases, with 9 bases of the junction outside any gene match. CDR1 and CDR2, per the germline V gene, are SGHAT and FQNNGV. These data belong to a study of blood T cell repertoires in COVID-19 (dated by TCRdb to the early 2020s). Some background on the complete study: The collaborator samples originated in the United States, Italy and Spain and spanned the acute and convalescent phases of COVID-19. Subjects who had been exposed to COVID-19, were actively infected with it, or had recovered from it provided the deeply sampled blood TCRbeta repertoires that made up the dataset. The sample metadata nearly always contained a de-identified subject ID, COVID-19 status, age in years and sex. The material from the prospective study consisted of cDNA or gDNA derived from T cells, B-cell-depleted T cells, or PBMCs. Samples came from the ongoing ImmuneRACE study (first 160 participants) plus 1,254 subjects from 6 global collaborators. The repertoires were made available in a free public database intended to serve as a resource for research on the immune response to SARS-CoV-2. Where HLA class I and class II types were available, the types were taken from metadata supplied by the sample provider, not from assay-based typing. Study-level results and caveats: How much clinical and demographic metadata was included differed by source and by participant, and the metadata was provided uncurated.

The immunoSEQ Assay, a bias-controlled multiplex PCR, was used to amplify TCRbeta CDR3 regions from genomic DNA. Concerning the study's data processing: Nucleated cell counts per sample were estimated from amplification of reference gene primers within the assay. To quantify the absolute abundance of each unique TCRbeta CDR3 rearrangement, sequence reads were collapsed and filtered. Productive Simpson clonality was computed per sample as the square root of Simpson's diversity index over productive rearrangements. TCRdb's version of the immuneACCESS table is confined to in-frame rearrangements and falls short of the full clone set. An unresolved V gene accounts for under half of the shortfall where checked; the remainder is of unknown origin. The DNA gave D and trimming, while V, J and clone size come from that table. This sample holds around 220,000 clones; about 83% were observed only once. The ten largest clones represent approximately 6.2% of the sample.

The chain is made from TRBV11-2 and TRBJ1-2, and 8 bases in between align with TRBD1. Sequencing was carried out using PBMCs or T cells enriched from blood (not recorded which). This receptor was identified in a woman aged 40 to 50 who had recovered from COVID-19. The CDR3 here reads CASSLGQGASKTF. The nucleotide sequence is given as TGTGCCAGCAGCTTAGGGCAGGGGGCATCGAAAACCTTC. When the CDR3 is completed using the reference TRBV11-2 and TRBJ1-2 genes on either side, the full variable domain is EAGVAQSPRYKIIEKRQSVAFWCNPISGHATLYWYQQILGQGPKLLIQFQNNGVVDDSQLPKDRFSAERLKGVDSTLKIQPAKLEDSAVYLCASSLGQGASKTFGSGTRLTVV.